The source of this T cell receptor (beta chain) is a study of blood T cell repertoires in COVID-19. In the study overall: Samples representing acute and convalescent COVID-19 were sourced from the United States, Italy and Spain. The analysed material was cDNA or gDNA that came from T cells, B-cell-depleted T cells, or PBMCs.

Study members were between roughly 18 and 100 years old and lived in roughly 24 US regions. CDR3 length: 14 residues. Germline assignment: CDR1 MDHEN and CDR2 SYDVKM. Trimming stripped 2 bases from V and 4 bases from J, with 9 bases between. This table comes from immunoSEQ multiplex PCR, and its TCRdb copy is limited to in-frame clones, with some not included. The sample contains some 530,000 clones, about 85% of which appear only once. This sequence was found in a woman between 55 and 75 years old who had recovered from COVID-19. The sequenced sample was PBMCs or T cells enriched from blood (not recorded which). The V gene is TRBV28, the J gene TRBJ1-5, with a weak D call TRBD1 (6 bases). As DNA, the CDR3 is TGTGCCAGCAGTTTAGATGGGACAAATCAGCCCCAGCATTTT. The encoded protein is CASSLDGTNQPQHF.